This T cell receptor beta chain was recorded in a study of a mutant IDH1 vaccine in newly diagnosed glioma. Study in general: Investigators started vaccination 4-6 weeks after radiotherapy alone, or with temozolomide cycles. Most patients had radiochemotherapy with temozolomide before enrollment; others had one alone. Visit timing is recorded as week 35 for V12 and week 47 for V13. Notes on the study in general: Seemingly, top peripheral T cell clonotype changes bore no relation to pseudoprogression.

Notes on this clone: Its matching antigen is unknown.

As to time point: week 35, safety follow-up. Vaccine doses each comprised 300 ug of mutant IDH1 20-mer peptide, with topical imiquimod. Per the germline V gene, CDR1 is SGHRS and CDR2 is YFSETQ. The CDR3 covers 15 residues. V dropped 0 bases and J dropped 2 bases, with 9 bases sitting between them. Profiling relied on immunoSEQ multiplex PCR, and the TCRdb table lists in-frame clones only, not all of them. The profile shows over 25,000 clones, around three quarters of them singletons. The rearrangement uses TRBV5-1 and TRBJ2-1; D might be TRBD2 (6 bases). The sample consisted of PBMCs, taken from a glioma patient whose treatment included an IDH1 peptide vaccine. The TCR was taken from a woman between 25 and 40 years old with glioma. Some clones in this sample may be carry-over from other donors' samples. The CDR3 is CASSLDGGAYNEQFF. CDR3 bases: TGCGCCAGCAGCTTGGACGGGGGAGCCTACAATGAGCAGTTCTTC.